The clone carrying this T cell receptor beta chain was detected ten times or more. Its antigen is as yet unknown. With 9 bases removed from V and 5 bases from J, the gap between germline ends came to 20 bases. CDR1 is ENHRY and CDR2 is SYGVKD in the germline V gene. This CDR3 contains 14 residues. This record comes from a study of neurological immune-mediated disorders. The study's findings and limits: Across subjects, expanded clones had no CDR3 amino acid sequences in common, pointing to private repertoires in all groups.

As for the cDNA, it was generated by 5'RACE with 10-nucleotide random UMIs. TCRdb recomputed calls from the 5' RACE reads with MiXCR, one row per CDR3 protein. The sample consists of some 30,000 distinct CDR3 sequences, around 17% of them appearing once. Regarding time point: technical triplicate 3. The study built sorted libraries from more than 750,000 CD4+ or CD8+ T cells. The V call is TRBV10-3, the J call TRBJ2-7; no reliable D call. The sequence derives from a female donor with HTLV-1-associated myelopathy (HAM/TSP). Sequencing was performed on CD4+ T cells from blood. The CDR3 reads CAIRKDPEVHEQYF. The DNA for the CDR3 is TGTGCCATTAGAAAGGACCCCGAGGTCCACGAGCAGTACTTC.